A selection of T cell receptor beta chains follows, all from one sample in a study of blood T cell repertoires in COVID-19. Produced via immunoSEQ multiplex PCR; TCRdb's table is partial and in-frame only. The data show hundreds of thousands of clones, roughly 86% seen once. The sequenced sample was peripheral blood. The receptors shown here come from a woman in her seventies with COVID-19, enrolled during active disease. The CDR3 runs from the conserved cysteine through the conserved F or W. The order of the fields is V gene, CDR3 protein.

v_call: TRBV19
cdr3_aa: CASSSRQGNSPLHF

v_call: TRBV25-1
cdr3_aa: CASSELGDRGGPYYTF

v_call: TRBV4-3
cdr3_aa: CASSRGTGLYGYTF

v_call: TRBV27
cdr3_aa: CASSSGQRRSGNTIYF

v_call: TRBV5-1
cdr3_aa: CASSLAALAGTDTQYF

v_call: TRBV5-1
cdr3_aa: CASSSGLAGGETQYF

v_call: TRBV10-3
cdr3_aa: CAISGEVDGTEAFF

v_call: TRBV7-2
cdr3_aa: CASSPRQGAYEQYF

v_call: TRBV3-1/TRBV3-2
cdr3_aa: CASSPMGQGALETQYF

v_call: TRBV29-1
cdr3_aa: CSVVPFYRAGEAFF

v_call: TRBV18
cdr3_aa: CASSPAGIGTGELFF

v_call: TRBV2
cdr3_aa: CASLQGLSGRGEQFF

v_call: TRBV18
cdr3_aa: CASSPYTENYGYTF

v_call: TRBV28
cdr3_aa: CASTQEGGAFYNYGYTF

v_call: TRBV2
cdr3_aa: CASSERGREVGGYTF

v_call: TRBV28
cdr3_aa: CASSLAGGLAFF

v_call: TRBV27
cdr3_aa: CASSLAAGGPDTQYF

v_call: TRBV6-6
cdr3_aa: CASTRDRRNTEAFF

v_call: TRBV9
cdr3_aa: CASSTEPTPNYGYTF

v_call: TRBV19
cdr3_aa: CASSISGWTSSGELFF

v_call: TRBV28
cdr3_aa: CASSLTSGAQETQYF

v_call: TRBV29-1
cdr3_aa: CSVTRANYGYTF

v_call: TRBV27
cdr3_aa: CASSFDRADGYTF

v_call: TRBV6-1
cdr3_aa: CASSEPWTVQETQYF